Presented here are 15 T cell receptor beta chains from one specimen sequenced in a study of cytomegalovirus exposure and HLA in healthy donors. Clones were sequenced by immunoSEQ multiplex PCR, and TCRdb holds only the in-frame ones, with some missing. Counted here are 50,000 or so clones, roughly 94% occurring once; the ten biggest clones make up 2% to 2.5%. The specimen was PBMCs. Receptors originate from a man between 18 and 35 years old in good health and CMV-seronegative.

This chain joins TRBV19 and TRBJ1-5; a weak D match, TRBD1 (6 bases). V lost 6 bases to trimming and J lost 7 bases, with 10 bases between them. Germline V lookup: CDR1 LNHDA, CDR2 SQIVND (reference sequence). The CDR3 sequence is 12 residues long. The CDR3 protein is CASRQGKQPQHF. The CDR3 nucleotides read TGTGCCAGTAGACAGGGAAAACAGCCCCAGCATTTT.

This rearrangement joins TRBV28 to TRBJ2-1, with D possibly matching TRBD1 (6 bases). In germline, CDR1 is MDHEN, CDR2 SYDVKM. Trimming removed 3 bases from V and 9 bases from J, with 12 bases in between. CDR3 length equals 13 residues. The CDR3 bases are TGTGCCAGCAGTTTCCGAAAAGGGGGTGAGCAGTTCTTC. It yields the protein CASSFRKGGEQFF.

This clone was observed a single time. The chain links TRBV2 to TRBJ1-1; possibly TRBD1 for D (6 bases). Germline CDR1 is SNHLY and CDR2 is FYNNEI. The CDR3 spans 13 residues. The V end was cut by 10 bases, the J end by 1 base, with 13 bases between. The CDR3 DNA reads as TGTGCCACAAGACAGGAGGCGAACACTGAAGCTTTCTTT. It codes for CATRQEANTEAFF.

V gene TRBV27 combines with J gene TRBJ2-1; D is perhaps TRBD2 (6 bases). CDR3 length: 17 residues. Between the trimmed V and J ends, which lost 1 base and 0 bases, there was a span of 13 bases. Germline CDR1 and CDR2: MNHEY and SMNVEV (reference sequence). CDR3 in amino acids: CASSLFFLGGSYNEQFF. The CDR3 DNA reads as TGTGCCAGCAGTTTATTCTTCCTGGGGGGCTCCTACAATGAGCAGTTCTTC.

This clone came up a few times. This chain connects TRBV6-5 to TRBJ1-2, with 10 bases fitting TRBD1. The CDR3 has 13 amino acids. CDR1 and CDR2 from the germline V gene are MNHEY and SVGAGI. V lost 7 bases to trimming and J lost 4 bases; unmatched junction nucleotides: 3. CDR3 DNA: TGTGCCAGCACGGGGACAGGGGTCTATGGCTACACCTTC. As protein: CASTGTGVYGYTF.

V usage is TRBV7-8 and J usage is TRBJ2-7, with D hard to call. This CDR3 comprises 14 residues. Trimming cost V 1 base and J 2 bases, with 9 bases left between them. Germline V lookup: CDR1 SGHVS, CDR2 FQNEAQ. The CDR3 region has the DNA TGTGCCAGCAGCTTAGATGCAGGTACCTACGAGCAGTACTTC. The encoded protein is CASSLDAGTYEQYF.

The rearrangement links TRBV7-3 to TRBJ2-2, with 14 bases that match TRBD2. J gave up 5 bases and V 5 bases, and 7 bases lay outside the gene matches. CDR1 SGHTA and CDR2 FQGTGA come from the germline V gene. The CDR3 length is 17 residues. CDR3 sequence (DNA): TGTGCCAGCAGCCCCACTGGGACTAGCGGGAGAACCGGGGAGCTGTTTTTT. Its translation: CASSPTGTSGRTGELFF. Together with reference TRBV7-3 and TRBJ2-2, the CDR3 gives the full variable domain: GAGVSQTPSNKVTEKGKYVELRCDPISGHTALYWYRQSLGQGPEFLIYFQGTGAADDSGLPNDRFFAVRPEGSVSTLKIQRTERGDSAVYLCASSPTGTSGRTGELFFGEGSRLTVL.

The chain uses TRBV25-1 and TRBJ2-3, with D perhaps matching TRBD1 (6 bases). Germline CDR1 is MGHDK and CDR2 is SYGVNS. The V gene lost 1 base and the J gene lost 0 bases, with 11 bases spanning the gap. The CDR3 is 16 residues long. DNA of the CDR3: TGTGCCAGCAGTGAATTGCTGGGGGCGAGCACAGATACGCAGTATTTT. Its translation: CASSELLGASTDTQYF. The full variable domain, in which reference TRBV25-1 and TRBJ2-3 provide the parts outside the CDR3, is EADIYQTPRYLVIGTGKKITLECSQTMGHDKMYWYQQDPGMELHLIHYSYGVNSTEKGDLSSESTVSRIRTEHFPLTLESARPSHTSQYLCASSELLGASTDTQYFGPGTRLTVL.

The chain carries TRBV5-1 and TRBJ2-3; D is possibly TRBD1 (6 bases). This CDR3 has 14 residues. Trimming shortened V by 6 bases and J by 8 bases, and 19 bases separated the two germline ends. The germline V gene has CDR1 SGHRS and CDR2 YFSETQ. Written as DNA, the CDR3 is TGCGCCAGCAAAGGATCAGGGGACGGAGGTACGCAGTATTTT. Translation gives CASKGSGDGGTQYF. The complete variable domain, with remaining parts taken from reference TRBV5-1 and TRBJ2-3, reads KAGVTQTPRYLIKTRGQQVTLSCSPISGHRSVSWYQQTPGQGLQFLFEYFSETQRNKGNFPGRFSGRQFSNSRSEMNVSTLELGDSALYLCASKGSGDGGTQYFGPGTRLTVL.

This chain joins TRBV7-9 and TRBJ1-5; D ambiguous. Germline V gene sequence: CDR1 SEHNR, CDR2 FQNEAQ (reference sequence). CDR3 length: 14 residues. Trimming cost V 5 bases and J 4 bases, with 12 bases left between them. The CDR3 bases are TGTGCCAGCAGCCCGACGGGAGGGAATCAGCCCCAGCATTTT. Protein: CASSPTGGNQPQHF.

The rearrangement links TRBV9 to TRBJ2-2, with TRBD1 matching 12 bases. The V gene's germline CDR1 is SGDLS and CDR2 YYNGEE. The V segment lost 4 bases and the J segment 3 bases; nucleotides outside the gene matches: 4. The CDR3 covers 16 residues. The chain's CDR3 is CASSRGTGGDTGELFF. CDR3 bases: TGTGCCAGCAGCCGCGGGACAGGGGGCGACACCGGGGAGCTGTTTTTT.

The genes are TRBV2 and TRBJ2-5; D perhaps matches TRBD2 (5 bases). This CDR3 is 14 amino acids long. Per germline, CDR1 SNHLY and CDR2 FYNNEI. V lost 6 bases and J lost 1, with 12 bases in between. Here the CDR3 reads CASSTPGFQETQYF. The CDR3 DNA reads TGTGCCAGCAGCACTCCGGGGTTCCAAGAGACCCAGTACTTC.

The J gene is TRBJ2-1, the V gene TRBV6-5, with D tentatively TRBD2 (5 bases). Germline V CDR1 and CDR2: MNHEY, SVGAGI. The ends were cut back, 0 bases at V and 4 bases at J, with 13 bases in the middle. This CDR3 region has 16 residues. DNA of the CDR3: TGTGCCAGCAGTTACTCGCTCTCCGGGATTTACAATGAGCAGTTCTTC. Its protein product is CASSYSLSGIYNEQFF.

V and J are TRBV21-1 and TRBJ2-7; no check of the table's D call, TRBD1, against the DNA was made. TRBV21-1 is assigned pseudogene status. The CDR3 has 15 amino acids. The DNA of the CDR3 is TGTGCCAGCAGCAAGGCTCATACGGATGCAGGCGAGCAGTACTTC. Translated: CASSKAHTDAGEQYF.

The chain employs TRBV11-3 and TRBJ2-7; tentative D call: TRBD1 (5 bases). The CDR3 loop spans 14 amino acids. CDR1 and CDR2 (germline): SGHNT, YENEEA. V was trimmed by 7 bases and J by 6 bases, leaving 19 bases between them. Here the CDR3 reads CASTNQGVNGEQYF. CDR3 DNA sequence: TGTGCCAGCACTAACCAAGGGGTTAACGGCGAGCAGTACTTC.